What follows are 30 T cell receptor beta chains derived from one specimen sequenced in a study of identical twins. TCRdb itself ran the 5' RACE reads through MiXCR, one entry per CDR3 protein. This sample has roughly 720,000 distinct CDR3 sequences, with around a sixth found just once. These records were also assigned to another study, of T cells expressing NK-cell markers.

Sequenced sample: PBMCs. Receptor source: a woman between 18 and 30 years old in good health.

J is TRBJ1-1 and V is TRBV20-1; D ambiguous. CDR1 is DFQATT and CDR2 is SNEGSKA in the germline V gene (reference sequence). The CDR3 has 12 residues. V lost 3 bases and J lost 0, with 5 bases in between. In nucleotides, the CDR3 is TGCAGTGCTAGGTCTGTGAACACTGAAGCTTTCTTT. Encoded protein: CSARSVNTEAFF.

V gene TRBV20-1 combines with J gene TRBJ2-5; 15 bases are a match to TRBD2. This CDR3 spans 17 amino acids. CDR1 and CDR2 from the germline V gene are DFQATT and SNEGSKA (reference sequence). The ends lost 5 bases at V and 5 bases at J; junction bases unmatched: 12. The chain's CDR3 is CSAPGLAGGSFVETQYF. CDR3 nucleotides: TGCAGTGCTCCCGGACTAGCGGGGGGGTCCTTTGTGGAGACCCAGTACTTC.

The chain links TRBV5-1 to TRBJ2-7; no clear D. The germline CDR1 and CDR2 sequences are SGHRS and YFSETQ. The CDR3 extends over 13 amino acids. Trimming pared 2 bases from V and 5 bases from J, leaving 11 bases between. As DNA, the CDR3 is TGCGCCAGCAGCTTCAAGGGAACCGACGAGCAGTACTTC. Amino acids: CASSFKGTDEQYF.

Many counts were recorded for this clonotype. V is TRBV5-1 and J is TRBJ1-1; TRBD1 matches at 9 bases. The CDR3 is 16 amino acids. The germline V gene encodes CDR1 SGHRS and CDR2 YFSETQ. Trimming cost V 4 bases and J 5 bases; bases outside gene matches: 12. The CDR3 sequence is CASSRTGATVNTEAFF. The CDR3 DNA is TGCGCCAGCAGCAGGACAGGGGCGACCGTAAATACTGAAGCTTTCTTT.

The rearrangement links TRBV5-1 to TRBJ2-2; maybe TRBD2 (6 bases). From germline, CDR1 is SGHRS and CDR2 YFSETQ. Trimming removed 4 bases from V and 7 bases from J, with 20 bases in between. This CDR3 is 16 amino acids long. The CDR3 loop is CASSAPGLQGIGELFF. As DNA, the CDR3 is TGCGCCAGCAGCGCCCCGGGACTCCAGGGAATCGGGGAGCTGTTTTTT.

The chain has TRBV13 and TRBJ2-1, with 9 bases identical to TRBD2. This CDR3 spans 15 amino acids. Germline values: CDR1 PRHDT, CDR2 FYEKMQ (reference sequence). Losses at the gene ends were 4 bases for V and 9 bases for J; bases not matched to a gene: 10. CDR3 loop: CASSSPLAGFSEQFF. The CDR3 nucleotides are TGTGCCAGCAGCTCTCCCCTAGCGGGATTCAGTGAGCAGTTCTTC.

This clonotype has just a few counts. The chain is built from TRBV7-8 and TRBJ2-6; no clear D gene. CDR1 and CDR2 (germline): SGHVS, FQNEAQ. V lost 1 base and J 13 bases, leaving 14 bases between the germline ends. The length of the CDR3 is 14 residues. As DNA, the CDR3 is TGTGCCAGCAGCTTAGGGCAGCCCCCCGGAGTCCTGACTTTC. As protein: CASSLGQPPGVLTF.

The chain employs TRBV7-3 and TRBJ2-3, with 10 bases matching TRBD2. The ends lost 0 bases at V and 1 base at J; junction bases unmatched: 22. Germline V gene data show CDR1 as SGHTA and CDR2 as FQGTGA. The length of the CDR3 is 23 residues. CDR3 sequence (DNA): TGTGCCAGCAGCTTAACTGTCTCATCTCCGGGACTAGCGCCACAAACACGCACAGATACGCAGTATTTT. This codes for CASSLTVSSPGLAPQTRTDTQYF.

V and J are TRBV11-2 and TRBJ2-7, with 10 bases identical to TRBD2. Losses at the gene ends were 7 bases for V and 2 bases for J; bases not matched to a gene: 8. This CDR3 spans 15 amino acids. Germline V gives CDR1 SGHAT, CDR2 FQNNGV. Written as DNA, the CDR3 is TGTGCCAGCACCCCTAGCGGGAGACTAACCTACGAGCAGTACTTC. Protein: CASTPSGRLTYEQYF. The variable domain in full, with the rest retrieved from reference TRBV11-2 and TRBJ2-7, is EAGVAQSPRYKIIEKRQSVAFWCNPISGHATLYWYQQILGQGPKLLIQFQNNGVVDDSQLPKDRFSAERLKGVDSTLKIQPAKLEDSAVYLCASTPSGRLTYEQYFGPGTRLTVT.

This clonotype has just a few counts. The chain recombines TRBV20-1 with TRBJ2-7; 8 positions agree with TRBD1. This CDR3 is 12 amino acids long. After removal of 0 bases from V and 6 bases from J, the junction contained 1 base not matched to a gene. Germline-derived CDR1 and CDR2 are DFQATT and SNEGSKA (reference sequence). CDR3: CSARDQGAEQYF. CDR3 nucleotide sequence: TGCAGTGCTAGAGATCAGGGGGCCGAGCAGTACTTC.

The V gene is TRBV5-1, the J gene TRBJ2-7; TRBD1 might be the D (5 bases). V was trimmed by 1 base and J by 4 bases, leaving 12 bases between them. The CDR3 contains 14 residues. Germline CDR1 and CDR2: SGHRS and YFSETQ. The CDR3 DNA reads TGCGCCAGCAGCTTGAGATGGGGCCAGTACGAGCAGTACTTC. Translated: CASSLRWGQYEQYF. Full variable domain (outside the CDR3, taken from reference TRBV5-1 and TRBJ2-7): KAGVTQTPRYLIKTRGQQVTLSCSPISGHRSVSWYQQTPGQGLQFLFEYFSETQRNKGNFPGRFSGRQFSNSRSEMNVSTLELGDSALYLCASSLRWGQYEQYFGPGTRLTVT.

This chain connects TRBV6-5 to TRBJ1-1; D is uncertain. This CDR3 is built from 16 residues. Germline assignment: CDR1 MNHEY and CDR2 SVGAGI. Deletions cut 5 bases from V and 6 bases from J, with 22 bases between. As DNA, the CDR3 is TGTGCCAGCAGTGACTTGAGAGGCAGGCGGGGATCTGAAGCTTTCTTT. Translated: CASSDLRGRRGSEAFF.

The chain couples TRBV7-9 to TRBJ2-5, with D possibly matching TRBD2 (5 bases). Deletions cut 2 bases from V and 3 bases from J, with 10 bases between. Germline values: CDR1 SEHNR, CDR2 FQNEAQ (reference sequence). This CDR3 region has 14 residues. The DNA of the CDR3 is TGTGCCAGCAGCTTATTTCTGCGGGAAGAGACCCAGTACTTC. This sequence encodes CASSLFLREETQYF.

This sequence joins TRBV27 and TRBJ1-5; D is uncertain. CDR1 MNHEY and CDR2 SMNVEV come from the germline V gene (reference sequence). Trimming removed 5 bases from V and 3 bases from J, with 11 bases in between. There are 14 residues in the CDR3. The CDR3 loop is CASSPRAPNQPQHF. CDR3 sequence (DNA): TGTGCCAGCAGTCCTCGAGCTCCCAATCAGCCCCAGCATTTT.

The genes are TRBV4-2 and TRBJ2-5; 10 bases fit TRBD2. The CDR3 spans 16 residues. Germline V gives CDR1 LGHNA, CDR2 YNFKEQ. Trimming removed 1 base from V and 5 bases from J; junction bases left unmatched: 7. DNA of the CDR3: TGTGCCAGCAGCCAAGGATCTAGCGGGGGCAGGGAGACCCAGTACTTC. Encoded protein: CASSQGSSGGRETQYF.

This clonotype was counted between two and nine times. The rearrangement joins TRBV27 to TRBJ2-2, with 7 positions matching TRBD1. V shed 3 bases, J shed 8 bases, and the junction held 9 bases outside the gene matches. The CDR3 extends over 15 amino acids. Germline values: CDR1 MNHEY, CDR2 SMNVEV (reference sequence). The CDR3 spells CASSLTGHLGGELFF. The CDR3 DNA sequence: TGTGCCAGCAGTTTGACAGGGCACCTGGGGGGGGAGCTGTTTTTT.

The rearrangement joins TRBV7-8 to TRBJ2-7, with 13 nucleotides matching TRBD2. Germline trimming cut 5 bases from V and 1 base from J; bases unmatched to any gene: 8. CDR1 SGHVS and CDR2 FQNEAQ come from the germline V gene. CDR3 size: 17 residues. CDR3 region: CASSLLTSGGFSYEQYF. CDR3 bases: TGTGCCAGCAGCCTCCTGACTAGCGGGGGGTTTTCCTACGAGCAGTACTTC.

The chain recombines TRBV5-1 with TRBJ2-3; 9 nucleotides agree with TRBD2. Trimming cost V 8 bases and J 2 bases; bases outside gene matches: 12. The germline V gene encodes CDR1 SGHRS and CDR2 YFSETQ. This CDR3 comprises 16 residues. This CDR3 reads CASTLGASGATDTQYF. The CDR3 DNA reads as TGCGCCAGTACACTAGGAGCTAGCGGGGCCACAGATACGCAGTATTTT.

The V gene is TRBV28, the J gene TRBJ1-2, with a possible D match to TRBD1 (5 bases). The CDR3 length is 13 residues. V lost 8 bases and J 4 bases, leaving 14 bases between the germline ends. The germline CDR1 and CDR2 sequences are MDHEN and SYDVKM. The CDR3 loop reads CASRPPTGYGYTF. CDR3 DNA sequence: TGTGCCAGCCGACCTCCCACAGGCTATGGCTACACCTTC.

The chain has TRBV10-3 and TRBJ1-1; possible D gene TRBD1, 6 bases. Trimming removed 11 bases from V and 5 bases from J, with 18 bases in between. The CDR3 loop spans 13 amino acids. Germline V gene sequence: CDR1 ENHRY, CDR2 SYGVKD. CDR3 amino acids: CAGGSGTTTEAFF. CDR3 in DNA: TGTGCCGGGGGATCCGGGACAACGACTGAAGCTTTCTTT.

There are a few counts of this clonotype. CDR3 protein: CASRNRGNEQFF. The CDR3 bases are TGCGCCAGCAGAAACAGGGGCAATGAGCAGTTCTTC. The chain recombines TRBV5-1 with TRBJ2-1, with 7 bases lining up with TRBD1. V was clipped by 5 bases and J by 6 bases; unmatched bases: 2. This CDR3 spans 12 amino acids. Germline CDR1 SGHRS, CDR2 YFSETQ.

The rearrangement joins TRBV10-3 to TRBJ1-2; D possibly corresponds to TRBD1 (5 bases). Trimming removed 4 bases from V and 8 bases from J, with 8 bases in between. From germline, CDR1 is ENHRY and CDR2 SYGVKD. The CDR3 has 11 amino acids. DNA of the CDR3: TGTGCCATCAGTGTTGGGGCCGGCTACACCTTC. It yields the protein CAISVGAGYTF.

In this sample, this clonotype turned up a few times. The genes are TRBV20-1 and TRBJ2-7; D is ambiguous. V lost 6 bases and J lost 5, with 11 bases in between. Germline CDR1 DFQATT, CDR2 SNEGSKA (reference sequence). The CDR3 covers 11 residues. CDR3 nucleotides: TGCAGTGCCGTGCGCTGGGACGAGCAGTACTTC. Protein product: CSAVRWDEQYF.

The V gene is TRBV21-1, the J gene TRBJ2-3; TRBD2, the table's D call, was not compared with the DNA. TRBV21-1 is flagged as a pseudogene. The CDR3 is made up of 17 amino acids. The CDR3 sequence: CASSKAQQREGLDTQYF. The DNA for the CDR3 is TGTGCCAGCAGCAAAGCGCAGCAGCGGGAGGGCCTCGATACGCAGTATTTT.

This clonotype has more than one count but fewer than ten. The chain has TRBV12-3 or TRBV12-4 and TRBJ1-2, with a tentative D call TRBD1 (5 bases). CDR3 length: 14 residues. Trimming took 5 bases from V and 6 from J, leaving 16 bases between them. The CDR3 region has the DNA TGTGCCAGCAGTACTCAAAGGGGTGTTAATGGCTACACCTTC. The encoded protein is CASSTQRGVNGYTF.

The V gene is TRBV2, the J gene TRBJ2-3; D gene uncertain. Germline loops: CDR1 SNHLY, CDR2 FYNNEI. CDR3 length: 16 amino acids. V was clipped by 2 bases and J by 0 bases, with 12 bases between them. CDR3 in DNA: TGTGCCAGCAGTGAAATAACTTCGACTAGCACAGATACGCAGTATTTT. Protein: CASSEITSTSTDTQYF.

In this sample, this clonotype turned up a few times. The chain joins TRBV10-1 to TRBJ2-3; 8 nucleotides match TRBD1. The ends lost 4 bases at V and 6 bases at J; junction bases unmatched: 6. CDR3 length: 14 residues. Germline CDR1 and CDR2: WNHNN and SYGVQD (reference sequence). Here the CDR3 reads CASSAPGGPDTQYF. CDR3 DNA: TGCGCCAGCAGTGCTCCAGGGGGCCCCGATACGCAGTATTTT.

V is TRBV10-3 and J is TRBJ2-3, with D unresolved. The V gene lost 8 bases and the J gene lost 4 bases, with 13 bases spanning the gap. This CDR3 has 13 amino acids. CDR1 and CDR2 from the germline V gene are ENHRY and SYGVKD. CDR3 coding DNA: TGTGCCATCTCCCAGAACGATGCAGATACGCAGTATTTT. Its protein product is CAISQNDADTQYF.

The genes are TRBV12-3 or TRBV12-4 and TRBJ2-7, with D possibly TRBD2 on 5 matching bases. Trimming pared 3 bases from V and 9 bases from J, leaving 12 bases between. This CDR3 has 12 residues. The CDR3 is CASSLRAGGQYF. Here the CDR3 DNA reads TGTGCCAGCAGTTTGCGGGCCGGCGGGCAGTACTTC.

A few counts support this clonotype. The rearrangement links TRBV5-1 to TRBJ2-5, with D perhaps TRBD2 (6 bases). From germline, CDR1 is SGHRS and CDR2 YFSETQ. This CDR3 region has 15 residues. Trimming left V 2 bases short and J 0 bases short, with 11 bases between. The CDR3: CASSFRGGNQETQYF. For the CDR3, the DNA is TGCGCCAGCAGCTTCCGGGGAGGAAACCAAGAGACCCAGTACTTC.